This T cell receptor beta chain is drawn from a study of control samples from healthy donors and cancer patients. Germline-derived CDR1 and CDR2 are MDHEN and SYDVKM. The CDR3 consists of 12 residues. Trimming stripped 5 bases from V and 8 bases from J, with 13 bases between. Using immunoSEQ multiplex PCR, the repertoire was profiled, and TCRdb retains in-frame clones only, with some absent. The sample yields approximately 60,000 clones, about 82% seen once. This clonotype originated in a man aged 35-49 years in good health. The sequenced sample consisted of blood. The chain is built from TRBV28 and TRBJ2-7; D is possibly TRBD2 (5 bases). CDR3 coding DNA: TGTGCCAGCAGTCCGGAGGCAGTGCAGCAGTACTTC. Encoded protein: CASSPEAVQQYF. Drawing the rest from reference TRBV28 and TRBJ2-7, the complete variable domain is DVKVTQSSRYLVKRTGEKVFLECVQDMDHENMFWYRQDPGLGLRLIYFSYDVKMKEKGDIPEGYSVSREKKERFSLILESASTNQTSMYLCASSPEAVQQYFGPGTRLTVT.